This T cell receptor beta chain derives from a study of CD8 T cells in Susac syndrome. About the study: Each patient with Susac syndrome, at the time of blood draw, was therapy-naive, on corticosteroids, or on intravenous immunoglobulin alone. Study-wide results and caveats: Maximal CD8+ clonal expansion in Susac was observed within TEMRA cells and among active patients. The total CD8+ repertoires yielded 15 to 20 Susac-specific public clones and the CD8+ TEMRA repertoires yielded 4 or 5.

Random hexamers primed reverse transcription of roughly 0.5 to 1 ug RNA. TCRdb reanalysed the immunoSEQ multiplex PCR reads using MiXCR and keeps one entry per CDR3 protein. The sample lists around 81,000 distinct CDR3 sequences, 85% to 95% occurring once. About this clonotype: Its antigen is unidentified.

The receptor's source is a human donor with Susac syndrome. Sequenced material: CD8+ T cells from PBMCs.

CDR3 amino acids: CAWSPSLYTYEQYF. The DNA for the CDR3 is TGTGCCTGGAGTCCTAGCCTATATACCTACGAGCAGTACTTC. The chain employs TRBV30 and TRBJ2-7; weak D call: TRBD2 (5 bases). V was pared by 2 bases and J by 2 bases, with 13 bases between. Germline V lookup: CDR1 GTSNPN, CDR2 SVGIG (reference sequence). The CDR3 is 14 amino acids.